Presented here are 18 T cell receptor beta chains from one specimen sequenced in a study of shared T cell receptors in the human thymus. Method: immunoSEQ multiplex PCR; TCRdb's copy keeps in-frame clones and lacks some. Of 500,000 to 750,000 clones in the sample, more than 75% were seen once. This same sample was also part of a study on human thymus T cells.

Sequencing was carried out using thymocytes. These receptors came from a boy younger than two with a congenital heart defect.

The chain is built from TRBV7-9 and TRBJ2-1, with 7 bases that match TRBD2. The germline V gene has CDR1 SEHNR and CDR2 FQNEAQ (reference sequence). The CDR3 runs to 15 residues. With V trimmed by 4 bases and J by 6 bases, 9 bases remained unmatched. The CDR3: CASSSGTGGPNEQFF. CDR3 DNA: TGTGCCAGCAGCTCCGGCACGGGAGGCCCCAATGAGCAGTTCTTC.

The chain couples TRBV27 to TRBJ2-3, with D perhaps TRBD2 (5 bases). The V end lost 6 bases, the J end lost 5 bases, and 6 bases lay between the germline ends. Germline V gives CDR1 MNHEY, CDR2 SMNVEV (reference sequence). This CDR3 region has 11 residues. The CDR3 nucleotides are TGTGCCAGCAGACTAGGAGATACGCAGTATTTT. Its protein product is CASRLGDTQYF.

This clone was seen only once. The V call is TRBV10-3, the J call TRBJ2-2, with TRBD2 identical over 9 bases. V gave up 7 bases and J gave up 1 base; unmatched junction bases: 4. Looked up from germline, CDR1 is ENHRY and CDR2 is SYGVKD. This CDR3 comprises 15 residues. The CDR3 DNA is TGTGCCATCAACACGACTAGCGGGAACACCGGGGAGCTGTTTTTT. Translated, it gives CAINTTSGNTGELFF.

The V and J genes are TRBV5-6 and TRBJ2-3, with D possibly matching TRBD2 (6 bases). The CDR3 consists of 16 residues. In germline, CDR1 is SGHDT, CDR2 YYEEEE. Trimming took 4 bases from V and 6 from J, leaving 21 bases between them. CDR3 nucleotide sequence: TGTGCCAGCAGCCCCATACCGGGAGATGATCAGGATACGCAGTATTTT. Residues: CASSPIPGDDQDTQYF.

V gene TRBV2 combines with J gene TRBJ2-4; D not resolved. The CDR3 spans 15 residues. V was clipped by 6 bases and J by 2 bases, with 14 bases between them. Looked up from germline, CDR1 is SNHLY and CDR2 is FYNNEI. For the CDR3, the DNA is TGTGCCAGCAGCTATCGGAGTGCAACCAAAAACATTCAGTACTTC. Its protein is CASSYRSATKNIQYF.

The rearrangement joins TRBV10-3 to TRBJ2-3; D may be TRBD2 (6 bases). The CDR3 covers 19 residues. Trimming left V 6 bases short and J 3 bases short, with 28 bases between. CDR1 ENHRY and CDR2 SYGVKD come from the germline V gene. The CDR3 is CAISVRRVPVGRGTDTQYF. The CDR3 coding sequence is TGTGCCATCAGCGTTCGGAGGGTTCCAGTCGGGAGAGGAACAGATACGCAGTATTTT.

This clone appeared a single time. The gene calls are TRBV28 and TRBJ1-2, with TRBD1 matching over 9 bases. The germline V gene has CDR1 MDHEN and CDR2 SYDVKM. There are 17 residues in the CDR3. Trimming at V came to 3 bases and at J to 4 bases, leaving 12 bases not matched to a gene. The CDR3 region has the DNA TGTGCCAGCAGTTTTAGGGGAAACAGGGGGCGGTTCTATGGCTACACCTTC. Translating gives CASSFRGNRGRFYGYTF.

The CDR3 region has the DNA TGTGCCAGCAGCCCCAAGGGGCTACCCTTCCGGAAGCTGTTTTTT. This encodes CASSPKGLPFRKLFF. The chain carries TRBV9 and TRBJ2-2; a possible D gene is TRBD1 (5 bases). Trimming left V 4 bases short and J 12 bases short, with 22 bases between. This CDR3 comprises 15 residues. CDR1 and CDR2 from the germline V gene are SGDLS and YYNGEE.

This chain uses TRBV15 with TRBJ2-7, with TRBD1 identical over 9 bases. Germline V gene sequence: CDR1 LNHNV, CDR2 YYDKDF (reference sequence). J gave up 3 bases and V 2 bases, and 8 bases lay outside the gene matches. This CDR3 is 16 amino acids long. This CDR3 reads CATSRPPGQGLYEQYF. Here the CDR3 DNA reads TGTGCCACCAGCAGACCACCGGGACAGGGCCTCTACGAGCAGTACTTC.

In its sample, this clone was seen once. The V gene is TRBV4-1, the J gene TRBJ2-1, with unresolved D. The V end lost 5 bases, the J end lost 3 bases, and 20 bases lay between the germline ends. The V gene's germline CDR1 is MGHRA and CDR2 YSYEKL. The CDR3 is 17 amino acids. The chain's CDR3 is CASSIGNLGSVYNEQFF. As DNA, the CDR3 is TGCGCCAGCAGCATCGGTAACCTCGGTTCCGTCTACAATGAGCAGTTCTTC.

The chain combines TRBV19 with TRBJ2-7; perhaps TRBD1 as D (7 bases). Trimming removed 3 bases from V and 6 bases from J, with 21 bases in between. Per germline, CDR1 LNHDA and CDR2 SQIVND (reference sequence). The CDR3 has 16 residues. The DNA of the CDR3 is TGTGCCAGTAGTATCTCGGCAGGGGGGCTAGAGGGCGAGCAGTACTTC. Encoded protein: CASSISAGGLEGEQYF.

V and J are TRBV28 and TRBJ2-1; 8 bases agree with TRBD2. CDR1 is MDHEN and CDR2 is SYDVKM in the germline V gene. V shed 3 bases and J 0 bases; nucleotides not matched to a gene: 19. There are 21 residues in the CDR3. CDR3 loop: CASSFPVRGNSGTSSYNEQFF. The CDR3 DNA reads TGTGCCAGCAGTTTTCCGGTGAGGGGTAATAGCGGGACGAGCTCCTACAATGAGCAGTTCTTC.

This clone was counted between two and nine times. The gene calls are TRBV4-2 and TRBJ2-1, with 10 bases lining up with TRBD2. V trimming: 3 bases; J trimming: 8 bases; junction bases outside the gene matches: 10. Germline V gene lookup returns CDR1 LGHNA and CDR2 YNFKEQ. The CDR3 has 16 amino acids. The CDR3 is CASSHQREGSGDEQFF. CDR3 nucleotide sequence: TGTGCCAGCAGCCACCAGCGGGAGGGCTCGGGCGATGAGCAGTTCTTC.

V is TRBV6-5 and J is TRBJ2-5; 9 bases match TRBD2. After removal of 3 bases from V and 5 bases from J, the junction contained 1 base not matched to a gene. Germline V gives CDR1 MNHEY, CDR2 SVGAGI. This CDR3 is 13 amino acids long. DNA of the CDR3: TGTGCCAGCAGTTATGCGGGAGGGGAGACCCAGTACTTC. The encoded protein is CASSYAGGETQYF.

Only one count was recorded for this clone. The chain carries TRBV18 and TRBJ2-1, with D tentatively TRBD1 (9 bases). The CDR3 totals 19 residues. Trimming took 2 bases from V and 6 from J, leaving 26 bases between them. Germline V gene data show CDR1 as KGHSH and CDR2 as LQKENI. The CDR3 DNA follows: TGTGCCAGCTCACCAGGGGGCATACAGGGGGCCGGGACTAGCAATGAGCAGTTCTTC. It codes for CASSPGGIQGAGTSNEQFF.

The chain carries TRBV4-3 and TRBJ2-3; 11 bases map to TRBD2. Germline CDR1 is LGHNA and CDR2 is YSLEER. J was trimmed by 2 bases and V by 4 bases; bases with no gene match: 14. The CDR3 is 19 residues long. The CDR3 nucleotides read TGCGCCAGCAGCCCCGTGGGCGGCTTACTAGCGGGAGCCACAGATACGCAGTATTTT. Translating gives CASSPVGGLLAGATDTQYF.

The chain has TRBV30 and TRBJ1-5; D is unresolved. Deletions cut 0 bases from V and 4 bases from J, with 7 bases between. This CDR3 region has 13 residues. The germline CDR1 and CDR2 sequences are GTSNPN and SVGIG (reference sequence). The CDR3: CAWSVERNQPQHF. CDR3 DNA sequence: TGTGCCTGGAGTGTAGAGAGGAATCAGCCCCAGCATTTT.

V and J are TRBV15 and TRBJ1-2; 8 nucleotides line up with TRBD1. The CDR3 sequence is 14 residues long. Per germline, CDR1 LNHNV and CDR2 YYDKDF (reference sequence). V lost 1 base to trimming and J lost 2 bases; unmatched junction nucleotides: 0. The CDR3 sequence: CATSRGTGNYGYTF. The CDR3 nucleotides are TGTGCCACCAGCAGAGGGACAGGGAACTATGGCTACACCTTC.